Listed below are T cell receptor beta chains from one sample, sequenced in a study of T-cell memory formation after mild COVID-19. TCRdb recomputed calls from the 5' RACE reads with MiXCR, one row per CDR3 protein. Among approximately 350,000 distinct CDR3 sequences, 13% were seen once, and the ten largest hold 20% to 25%. Sequencing was carried out using PBMCs or a T cell subset sorted from them (not recorded which). Receptors originate from a man aged 18 to 30 who had mild COVID-19 (a few samples of this study predate the infection). Cell type and time point are not known. Both conserved end residues are part of each CDR3. D genes are given only for firm matches. The size of a clone is reported for some rows only, either as once, few or many, or as a class for expanded clones.

clone size: -
J gene: TRBJ2-3
V gene: TRBV18
D gene: -
CDR3 protein: CASSQLRSTDTQYF
CDR3 DNA: TGTGCCAGCTCACAACTGAGGAGCACAGATACGCAGTATTTT

clone size: many
J gene: TRBJ2-1
V gene: TRBV4-2
D gene: -
CDR3 protein: CASSLRASYNEQFF
CDR3 DNA: TGTGCCAGCAGCCTTAGGGCATCCTACAATGAGCAGTTCTTC

clone size: many
J gene: TRBJ1-4
V gene: TRBV12-3/TRBV12-4
D gene: -
CDR3 protein: CASSKPPGPAEQLFF
CDR3 DNA: TGTGCCAGCAGCAAACCGCCGGGGCCGGCTGAGCAACTGTTTTTT

clone size: many
J gene: TRBJ1-5
V gene: TRBV6-5
D gene: TRBD1
CDR3 protein: CATSGQNNQPQHF
CDR3 DNA: TGTGCCACTTCGGGACAGAACAATCAGCCCCAGCATTTT

clone size: -
J gene: TRBJ1-6
V gene: TRBV7-4
D gene: -
CDR3 protein: CAILPGTILYYNSPLHF
CDR3 DNA: TGTGCCATCCTTCCAGGGACCATACTCTACTATAATTCACCCCTCCACTTT

clone size: -
J gene: TRBJ1-5
V gene: TRBV5-1
D gene: TRBD1
CDR3 protein: CASSLWGDRGQPQHF
CDR3 DNA: TGCGCCAGCAGCTTGTGGGGGGACAGGGGTCAGCCCCAGCATTTT

clone size: few
J gene: TRBJ2-3
V gene: TRBV7-2
D gene: -
CDR3 protein: CASSEMSGAFTDTQYF
CDR3 DNA: TGTGCCAGCAGCGAAATGTCAGGGGCTTTCACAGATACGCAGTATTTT

clone size: many
J gene: TRBJ1-1
V gene: TRBV7-2
D gene: -
CDR3 protein: CASSSRWDTEAFF
CDR3 DNA: TGTGCCAGCAGCTCCAGGTGGGACACTGAAGCTTTCTTT

clone size: many
J gene: TRBJ2-7
V gene: TRBV7-2
D gene: -
CDR3 protein: CASSSSWEQYF
CDR3 DNA: TGTGCCAGCAGTTCCTCCTGGGAGCAGTACTTC

clone size: -
J gene: TRBJ2-1
V gene: TRBV20-1
D gene: -
CDR3 protein: CSAPWLLVGGGAMGNEQFF
CDR3 DNA: TGCAGTGCTCCGTGGTTACTAGTAGGCGGGGGCGCCATGGGGAATGAGCAGTTCTTC

clone size: few
J gene: TRBJ1-5
V gene: TRBV3-1
D gene: TRBD1
CDR3 protein: CASSLQDRGPRQPQHF
CDR3 DNA: TGTGCCAGCAGCCTTCAAGACAGGGGGCCACGTCAGCCCCAGCATTTT

clone size: -
J gene: TRBJ1-1
V gene: TRBV13
D gene: -
CDR3 protein: CASSSAYRANTEAFF
CDR3 DNA: TGTGCCAGCAGCTCGGCTTACAGAGCGAACACTGAAGCTTTCTTT

clone size: few
J gene: TRBJ1-1
V gene: TRBV10-3
D gene: -
CDR3 protein: CAISESPGVNTEAFF
CDR3 DNA: TGTGCCATCAGTGAGTCCCCAGGAGTGAACACTGAAGCTTTCTTT

clone size: few
J gene: TRBJ1-1
V gene: TRBV3-1
D gene: -
CDR3 protein: CASDGRAGAFF
CDR3 DNA: TGTGCCAGCGACGGTAGGGCGGGCGCTTTCTTT

clone size: -
J gene: TRBJ2-7
V gene: TRBV6-6
D gene: -
CDR3 protein: CASSWEVGFEQYF
CDR3 DNA: TGTGCCAGCAGTTGGGAAGTGGGCTTCGAGCAGTACTTC

clone size: many
J gene: TRBJ2-1
V gene: TRBV7-9
D gene: TRBD2
CDR3 protein: CASSSLAGGPGEQFF
CDR3 DNA: TGTGCCAGCAGCTCCCTTGCGGGGGGGCCAGGTGAGCAGTTCTTC

clone size: few
J gene: TRBJ2-2
V gene: TRBV12-3/TRBV12-4
D gene: -
CDR3 protein: CASSSGLRATGELFF
CDR3 DNA: TGTGCCAGCAGTTCCGGGTTGAGGGCCACCGGGGAGCTGTTTTTT

clone size: -
J gene: TRBJ1-1
V gene: TRBV19
D gene: -
CDR3 protein: CASSPSGTEAFF
CDR3 DNA: TGTGCCAGTAGCCCCTCGGGGACTGAAGCTTTCTTT

clone size: -
J gene: TRBJ2-5
V gene: TRBV7-2
D gene: TRBD2
CDR3 protein: CASSSTGRVQETQYF
CDR3 DNA: TGTGCCAGCAGCTCCACCGGGAGGGTCCAAGAGACCCAGTACTTC

clone size: many
J gene: TRBJ1-3
V gene: TRBV12-3/TRBV12-4
D gene: -
CDR3 protein: CASSPAGLTGNTIYF
CDR3 DNA: TGTGCCAGCAGTCCAGCGGGCCTAACGGGAAACACCATATATTTT